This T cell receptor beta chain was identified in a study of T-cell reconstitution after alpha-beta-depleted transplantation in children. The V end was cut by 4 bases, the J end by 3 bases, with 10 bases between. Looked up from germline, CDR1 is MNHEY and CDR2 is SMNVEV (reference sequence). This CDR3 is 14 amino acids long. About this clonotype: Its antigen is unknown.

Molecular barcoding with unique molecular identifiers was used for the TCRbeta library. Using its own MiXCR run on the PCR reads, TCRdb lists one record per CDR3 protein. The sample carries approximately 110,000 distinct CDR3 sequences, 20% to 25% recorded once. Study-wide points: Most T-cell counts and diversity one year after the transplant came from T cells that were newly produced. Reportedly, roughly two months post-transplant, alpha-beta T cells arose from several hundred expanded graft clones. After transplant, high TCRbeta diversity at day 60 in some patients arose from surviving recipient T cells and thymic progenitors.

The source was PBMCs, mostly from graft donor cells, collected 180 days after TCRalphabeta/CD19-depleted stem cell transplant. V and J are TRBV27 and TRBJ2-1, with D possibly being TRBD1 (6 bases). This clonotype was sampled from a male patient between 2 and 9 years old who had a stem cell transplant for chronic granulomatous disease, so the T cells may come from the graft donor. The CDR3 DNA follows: TGTGCCAGCAGTTCTGACAGGCTCTACAATGAGCAGTTCTTC. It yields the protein CASSSDRLYNEQFF.